This TCR beta chain appears in the sequencing data of a study of CD8+CD57+ T cells in acquired aplastic anemia (dated by TCRdb to 2017 to 2018). Broadly, across the study: DNA extracted from sorted CD4+ and CD8+ cells had a mean of approximately 3.5 ug, with a range of roughly 0.18 to 27.4 ug. For healthy donor samples, the average read count was roughly 9.9 million for CD4+ cells and 11 million to 14 million for CD8+ cells.

TCR repertoires of sorted CD4+ and CD8+ blood T cells from severe aplastic anemia patients and healthy subjects were deep-sequenced in the study. Ficoll-Paque density gradient centrifugation was used to isolate peripheral blood mononuclear cells. Before DNA extraction, CD4+ and CD8+ T cells were sorted by FACS or by magnetic beads. A note on this clonotype: The antigen it binds to is not known. Per-nucleotide qualities are absent, and no much larger clonotype sits a single base away.

Paper-wide results and their limitations: Patients and healthy controls showed no significant difference in CD8+ Simpson's diversity (P=0.060). Around 30 CD8+ CDR3 sequences were found to be shared between patients and controls, but these sequences appeared to be highly expressed in patients and within the immunodominant clones of the patients.

CDR3 length: 13 amino acids, cysteine to phenylalanine. Of all the DNA, just the CDR3 is kept, 39 bases in frame from base 1. From a lookup of the germline V gene, CDR1 and CDR2 are SNHLY and FYNNEI. The junction carries 12 bases between V and J, which are trimmed by 2 bases and 8 bases respectively. Profiling of TCR beta VDJ combinations and CDR3 sequences used genomic DNA as the template. An Illumina HiSeq 2000 was used for TCR repertoire sequencing. The authors' pipeline ran thus. TRBV/TRBJ rearrangement plots, CDR3 size and DJ length profiles, and Simpson's diversity index were used to assess repertoires. The immunodominant clone was defined as the most abundant DNA sequence in deep sequencing data. CDR3 amino acid sequences were checked for sharing between subjects and were compared against published repertoires and the VDJdb database. TCRdb reran the public reads through fastp at Q25 and MiXCR, keeping productive beta chains. CDR3 protein duplicates are merged, each entry listing the most common genes and DNA. The V and J calls were not made by the authors but by TCRdb's processing. The sample table holds about 210,000 distinct CDR3 sequences, of which 60% to 65% were seen once. The top ten clones comprise roughly 29% of the sample.

The sequence came from a human donor in good health. Sequencing input: sorted CD4+, CD8+, or CD8+CD57+ T cells (not recorded which) from PBMCs. Recombination linked TRBV2 to TRBJ1-2; the D gene lacks a confident call. In nucleotide form, the sequence is TGTGCCAGCAGTGAAACCCCCCGGGGAGGCTACACCTTC. The resulting protein is CASSETPRGGYTF.